This T cell receptor beta chain was documented in a study of identical twins. Findings and limits, study-wide: Conclusions were based on cross-sectional statistical analysis, without following the same donors.

As to this clonotype: Its specificity is not known.

This CDR3 is 13 amino acids long. V was trimmed by 0 bases and J by 8 bases, leaving 7 bases between them. Germline loops: CDR1 MGHRA, CDR2 YSYEKL. Via MiXCR, TCRdb re-called the 5' RACE reads, giving one row per CDR3 protein. Among approximately 600,000 distinct CDR3 sequences listed, around 7.4% were seen once. The sample was also linked to a second study, of yellow fever vaccine responses in identical twins.

This chain uses TRBV4-1 with TRBJ2-2; D is unresolved. This clonotype was sampled from a woman aged 18-29 years in good health. What was sequenced was PBMCs. CDR3 sequence (DNA): TGCGCCAGCAGCCAAGATCGGGCGGGGGAGCTGTTTTTT. Protein sequence: CASSQDRAGELFF.